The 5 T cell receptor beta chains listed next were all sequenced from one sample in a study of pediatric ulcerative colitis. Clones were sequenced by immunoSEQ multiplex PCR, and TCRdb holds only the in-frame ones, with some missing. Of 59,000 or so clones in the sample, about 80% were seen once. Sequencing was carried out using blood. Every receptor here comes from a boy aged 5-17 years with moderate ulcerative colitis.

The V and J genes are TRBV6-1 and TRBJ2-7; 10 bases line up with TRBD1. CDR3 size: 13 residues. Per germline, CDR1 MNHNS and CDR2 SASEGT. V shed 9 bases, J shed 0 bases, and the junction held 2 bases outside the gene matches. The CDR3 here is CASRTGGSYEQYF. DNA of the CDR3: TGTGCCAGTCGGACAGGGGGCTCCTACGAGCAGTACTTC.

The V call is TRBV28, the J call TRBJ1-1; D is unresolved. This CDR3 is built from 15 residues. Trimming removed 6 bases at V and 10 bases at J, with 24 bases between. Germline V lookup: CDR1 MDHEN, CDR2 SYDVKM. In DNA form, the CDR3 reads TGTGCCAGCAGGGAACAACCCCAAATCAGACAAGGAGCTTTCTTT. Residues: CASREQPQIRQGAFF.

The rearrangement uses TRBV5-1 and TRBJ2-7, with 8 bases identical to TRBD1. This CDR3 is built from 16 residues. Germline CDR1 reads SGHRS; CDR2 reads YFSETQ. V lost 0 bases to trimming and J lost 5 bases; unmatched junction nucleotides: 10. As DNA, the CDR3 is TGCGCCAGCAGCTTGGTTACAGGGGGGTTTATCCACGAGCAGTACTTC. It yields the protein CASSLVTGGFIHEQYF. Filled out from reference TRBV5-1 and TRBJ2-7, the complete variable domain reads KAGVTQTPRYLIKTRGQQVTLSCSPISGHRSVSWYQQTPGQGLQFLFEYFSETQRNKGNFPGRFSGRQFSNSRSEMNVSTLELGDSALYLCASSLVTGGFIHEQYFGPGTRLTVT.

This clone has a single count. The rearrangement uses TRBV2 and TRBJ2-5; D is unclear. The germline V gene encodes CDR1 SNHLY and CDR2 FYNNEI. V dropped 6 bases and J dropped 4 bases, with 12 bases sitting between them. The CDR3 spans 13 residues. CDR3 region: CASRLTLLETQYF. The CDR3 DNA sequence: TGTGCCAGCAGGTTAACTTTGCTAGAGACCCAGTACTTC. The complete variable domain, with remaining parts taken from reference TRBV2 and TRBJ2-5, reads EPEVTQTPSHQVTQMGQEVILRCVPISNHLYFYWYRQILGQKVEFLVSFYNNEISEKSEIFDDQFSVERPDGSNFTLKIRSTKLEDSAMYFCASRLTLLETQYFGPGTRLLVL.

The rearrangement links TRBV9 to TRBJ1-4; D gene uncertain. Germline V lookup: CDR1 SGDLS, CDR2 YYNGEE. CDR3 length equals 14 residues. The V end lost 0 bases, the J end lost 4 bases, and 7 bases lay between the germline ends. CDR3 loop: CASSVGANNEKLFF. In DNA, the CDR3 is TGTGCCAGCAGCGTAGGGGCCAATAATGAAAAACTGTTTTTT.